This T cell receptor (beta chain) was sequenced for a study of cytomegalovirus exposure and HLA in healthy donors. Background on the study: Researchers previously reported finding fewer than 120 million unique TCR beta sequences from roughly 180 million T cells. Study results and limitations: In an earlier analysis, in about 530 donors, most V segments appeared productive either ~87% or ~30% of the time. Apart from CMV serostatus, no immune exposure information was available.

The PCR contained 60 Vbeta and 13 Jbeta primers. Profiled with immunoSEQ multiplex PCR; TCRdb holds only in-frame clones, not every one. This sample has about 180,000 clones, with about four fifths found just once. Remarks on this clone: Its specificity is not known.

The CDR3 length is 13 residues. Germline CDR1 is MNHEY and CDR2 is SMNVEV (reference sequence). V was cut by 2 bases and J by 4 bases, with 7 bases left in between. The chain links TRBV27 to TRBJ2-3; D remains ambiguous. Sequencing was performed on PBMCs. The sequence was collected from a woman aged 50 to 60 in good health and CMV-seropositive. CDR3 coding DNA: TGTGCCAGCAGTTTAGGAGTCCCAGATACGCAGTATTTT. Its translation: CASSLGVPDTQYF.